These T cell receptor beta chains were read from a single sample in a study of T cells in Graves' hyperthyroidism and ophthalmopathy. From the multiplex PCR reads, TCRdb called clonotypes with MiXCR, one entry per CDR3 protein. The sample consists of approximately 720,000 distinct CDR3 sequences, around 19% of them appearing once. The specimen sequenced was blood. These receptor sequences come from a woman aged 50 to 60 with Graves' hyperthyroidism that later progressed to Graves' ophthalmopathy. The CDR3 runs from the conserved cysteine through the conserved F or W. A D gene is named only where the DNA matches it firmly. Clone size is shown for a subset of rows, as once, few, many or a class of expanded clone.

clone_size	v_call	j_call	d_call	cdr3_nt	cdr3_aa
few	TRBV9	TRBJ1-4	-	TGTGCCAGCAGCCCCACCCTCCAGCGCGAAAAACTGTTTTTT	CASSPTLQREKLFF
-	TRBV29-1	TRBJ2-7	-	TGCAGCGGTGGATCAGGTTACGAGCAGTACTTC	CSGGSGYEQYF
few	TRBV30	TRBJ2-3	TRBD1	TGTGCCTGGAAAATGACAGGGTTCTTGCTAGATACGCAGTATTTT	CAWKMTGFLLDTQYF
few	TRBV30	TRBJ1-2	-	TGTGCCTGGAACAAGGGAAGCGGCTATGGCTACACCTTC	CAWNKGSGYGYTF
-	TRBV10-1	TRBJ2-5	TRBD1	TGCGCCAGCAGTCCCGGGACAGGGTACGACGTTTTAGAGACCCAGTACTTC	CASSPGTGYDVLETQYF
-	TRBV3-1	TRBJ1-3	TRBD1	TGTGCCAGCAGCCTACGGACAGGGGAGGTAGACACCATATATTTT	CASSLRTGEVDTIYF
many	TRBV3-1	TRBJ2-7	-	TGTGCCAGCAGCCAGCATGGTGGAAGGCCATCCTACGAGCAGTACTTC	CASSQHGGRPSYEQYF
few	TRBV3-1	TRBJ1-1	TRBD1	TGTGCCAGCAGCCATGATCCGGGACAGAGGATTAACACTGAAGCTTTCTTT	CASSHDPGQRINTEAFF
many	TRBV10-3	TRBJ2-7	TRBD2	TGTGCCATCACCTCAGCGGGGTCGACCTACGAGCAGTACTTC	CAITSAGSTYEQYF
-	TRBV7-8	TRBJ2-5	-	TGTGCCAGCAGCTTCCCGGGGATTACAGAGACCCAGTACTTC	CASSFPGITETQYF
-	TRBV28	TRBJ2-5	-	TGTGCCAGCACCGACAGGTTCCAAGAGACCCAGTACTTC	CASTDRFQETQYF
few	TRBV18	TRBJ1-2	TRBD1	TGTGCCAGCTCACCTTCGGGACAGGGGAGCTATGGCTACACCTTC	CASSPSGQGSYGYTF
few	TRBV6-2/TRBV6-3	TRBJ2-5	-	TGTGCCAGCAGTTACTCGGGATCAACCCTAGGTGAGACCCAGTACTTC	CASSYSGSTLGETQYF
few	TRBV18	TRBJ1-1	-	TGTGCCAGCTCACCACCGACGGGCGGTGGACGGAACACTGAAGCTTTCTTT	CASSPPTGGGRNTEAFF
many	TRBV2	TRBJ1-2	-	TGTGCCAGCAGTGAACGATCTAGCGGTGGCTACACCTTC	CASSERSSGGYTF
few	TRBV5-1	TRBJ2-5	-	TGCGCCAGCATTTCCCCCCCACAAGAGACCCAGTACTTC	CASISPPQETQYF
many	TRBV30	TRBJ1-2	-	TGTGCCTGGAGTTTAGGGGTCGGGTATGGCTACACCTTC	CAWSLGVGYGYTF
-	TRBV19	TRBJ2-2	-	TGTGCCAGTAGTCCGCGACTAGCCGGGGAGCTGTTTTTT	CASSPRLAGELFF
few	TRBV12-3/TRBV12-4	TRBJ2-1	TRBD1	TGTGCCAGCAGACACCGGGACAGTATCTCCTACAATGAGCAGTTCTTC	CASRHRDSISYNEQFF
many	TRBV20-1	TRBJ2-1	-	TGCAGTGCCACGACAGCCTCCTACAATGAGCAGTTCTTC	CSATTASYNEQFF
many	TRBV5-1	TRBJ1-1	-	TGCGCCAGCAGCCCCGAACAAAGCGCACGGACTGAAGCTTTCTTT	CASSPEQSARTEAFF
many	TRBV12-3/TRBV12-4	TRBJ2-4	-	TGTGCCAGCAGGGTCTTCGGCCATTTAAACATTCAGTACTTC	CASRVFGHLNIQYF
-	TRBV20-1	TRBJ1-2	-	TGCAGTGCTAGCCAATCCCGGGAGGCTGGGGGCTACACCTTC	CSASQSREAGGYTF
few	TRBV14	TRBJ2-7	-	TGTGCCAGCAGCCAGAATGGAGTCTTAGGGAATTACGAGCAGTACTTC	CASSQNGVLGNYEQYF
many	TRBV12-3/TRBV12-4	TRBJ1-2	-	TGTGCCAGCAGTCAGACCGGGACCCCCGCTCCCTATGGCTACACCTTC	CASSQTGTPAPYGYTF
-	TRBV5-4	TRBJ2-2	-	TGTGCCAGCAGGTTCTCCGGGGGCCCGAACACCGGGGAGCTGTTTTTT	CASRFSGGPNTGELFF
few	TRBV5-8	TRBJ1-3	TRBD1	TGTGCCAGCATTTGGACAGGGTACACTGGAAACACCATATATTTT	CASIWTGYTGNTIYF
-	TRBV10-3	TRBJ1-1	-	TGTGCCATCAGCCAGCACTGGCGGAACACTGAAGCTTTCTTT	CAISQHWRNTEAFF
many	TRBV3-1	TRBJ1-2	-	TGTGCCAGCAGCCAGCAGGGGATGGGCTATGGCTACACCTTC	CASSQQGMGYGYTF
many	TRBV20-1	TRBJ1-2	-	TGCAGTGCTCCACCCGGGGAGAATGGCTACACCTTC	CSAPPGENGYTF
many	TRBV7-9	TRBJ1-2	-	TGTGCCAGCAGCTCCGCCAATTCGTACTATGGCTACACCTTC	CASSSANSYYGYTF
-	TRBV7-6	TRBJ1-6	-	TGTGCCAGCAGCTTACGGTCCAGCGTTAATTCACCCCTCCACTTT	CASSLRSSVNSPLHF
few	TRBV6-5	TRBJ2-3	TRBD1	TGTGCCAGCAGTTACCTCCGGGACAGGGCCGATACGCAGTATTTT	CASSYLRDRADTQYF
-	TRBV5-5	TRBJ2-6	-	TGTGCCAGCAGCCCCCGGGATGGCTCTACCTCGGGGGCCAACGTCCAGACTTTC	CASSPRDGSTSGANVQTF
many	TRBV7-8	TRBJ1-1	-	TGTGCCAGCAGCTACAGGACGGGGCCGAACACTGAAGCTTTCTTT	CASSYRTGPNTEAFF
-	TRBV7-9	TRBJ1-2	TRBD1	TGTGCCAGCAGCTTCCTCCCGGGACAGGTCCCTAACTATGGCTACACCTTC	CASSFLPGQVPNYGYTF
few	TRBV3-1	TRBJ2-5	-	TGTGCCAGCAGCCTACAAATGATAGCCCAGTACTTC	CASSLQMIAQYF
-	TRBV6-5	TRBJ2-5	TRBD1	TGTGCCAGCAGTTACTCCCTCGGACAGGGTGGAGCAGAGACCCAGTACTTC	CASSYSLGQGGAETQYF
many	TRBV20-1	TRBJ1-1	-	TGCAGTGCTAGGGGCAGGGGGAACACTGAAGCTTTCTTT	CSARGRGNTEAFF
many	TRBV15	TRBJ2-7	TRBD2	TGTGCCACCAGCGATGGGCGGGGGACCTACGAGCAGTACTTC	CATSDGRGTYEQYF
few	TRBV14	TRBJ2-5	-	TGTGCCAGCAGCCAAGGTCTGATACAAGAGACCCAGTACTTC	CASSQGLIQETQYF
many	TRBV20-1	TRBJ2-3	-	TGCAGTGCTAGAGATCCTGCCGCGGATACCACAGATACGCAGTATTTT	CSARDPAADTTDTQYF
few	TRBV27	TRBJ2-1	TRBD1	TGTGCCAGCGCCACAGGGGGCAATGAGCAGTTCTTC	CASATGGNEQFF
-	TRBV10-2	TRBJ1-5	-	TGCGCCAGCAGTGAGTCGAATAACAATCAGCCCCAGCATTTT	CASSESNNNQPQHF
-	TRBV4-1	TRBJ2-3	-	TGCGCCAGCAGCCAAACGGGGGGCTTTGAGTATTTT	CASSQTGGFEYF
-	TRBV20-1	TRBJ2-5	-	TGCAGTGCTAGTTCTGGGGACCAAGAGACCCAGTACTTC	CSASSGDQETQYF
few	TRBV5-8	TRBJ2-2	-	TGTGCCAGCAGCTTGGAAAAAGGGGGTTACTTCGCGGGGGAGCTGTTTTTT	CASSLEKGGYFAGELFF
many	TRBV5-5	TRBJ2-7	-	TGTGCCAGCAGCTTGGCCAGGGAAAACCCCTACGAGCAGTACTTC	CASSLARENPYEQYF
once	TRBV15	TRBJ1-2	TRBD1	TGTGCCACCAGCAAATTCAGGGGGCGCGTCAACTATGGCTACACCTTC	CATSKFRGRVNYGYTF
many	TRBV7-9	TRBJ2-5	-	TGTGCCAGCAGCTTAACAGGGAAGGGGGAGACCCAGTACTTC	CASSLTGKGETQYF
-	TRBV27	TRBJ1-5	TRBD1	TGTGCCAGCAGTTTACAGGGGGCGAGTCAGCCCCAGCATTTT	CASSLQGASQPQHF
many	TRBV12-3/TRBV12-4	TRBJ2-1	-	TGTGCCAGCAGTTTAGCGGCGGGGAGATCTTACAATGAGCAGTTCTTC	CASSLAAGRSYNEQFF
few	TRBV10-3	TRBJ1-3	-	TGTGCCATTAGGGACACCGGTCGAAACACCATATATTTT	CAIRDTGRNTIYF
-	TRBV5-5	TRBJ2-2	-	TGTGCCAGCAGAGGGGTTTCCGGGGAGCTGTTTTTT	CASRGVSGELFF
many	TRBV5-1	TRBJ2-1	-	TGCGCCAGCAGCCAGGTGGTAGACTCCTACAATGAGCAGTTCTTC	CASSQVVDSYNEQFF
many	TRBV18	TRBJ1-1	-	TGTGCCAGCTCAGGCGGGACACCTTACGGCACTGAAGCTTTCTTT	CASSGGTPYGTEAFF
few	TRBV29-1	TRBJ2-5	-	TGCAGCGTCCAAGGGGGGGGCGAGAAGACCCAGTACTTC	CSVQGGGEKTQYF
many	TRBV7-9	TRBJ2-7	-	TGTGCCAGCAGTGACGACAGGTCCTACGAGCAGTACTTC	CASSDDRSYEQYF
-	TRBV20-1	TRBJ2-7	TRBD2	TGCAGTGCCAATGTCGGGACTAGCGGGTTGCCCGGGGAGCAGTACTTC	CSANVGTSGLPGEQYF